The clone carrying this T cell receptor (beta chain) was seen many times. Its antigen is unidentified. The data are from a study of early T cells in non-severe SARS-CoV-2 infection. Whole-study findings and limits: Database matching using VDJdb favored anti-spike CD8 responses, with private and CD4 specificities left missing.

Researchers tagged individual cDNA molecules with unique molecular identifiers. TCRdb re-called the 5' RACE reads through MiXCR, storing one row per CDR3 protein. Of about 52,000 distinct CDR3 sequences in the sample, 6.5% to 9% are singletons; the top ten hold about 9.2%. The sequence came from an adult who was a healthcare worker with PCR-confirmed SARS-CoV-2 infection or an uninfected control (not recorded which). Sequencing input: whole blood.

CDR3 sequence (DNA): TGTGCCAGTCACGCGGCTGGCGGGGAGCTGTTTTTT. Protein sequence: CASHAAGGELFF. This chain connects TRBV6-8 to TRBJ2-2; D is ambiguous. V was pared by 9 bases and J by 7 bases, with 12 bases between. The CDR3 is 12 residues long. Germline assignment: CDR1 MNHGY and CDR2 SAAAGT.